This T cell receptor beta chain was obtained from a study of CD8+CD57+ T cells in acquired aplastic anemia. At the level of the study: The DNA of sorted CD4+ and CD8+ cells averaged roughly 3.2 ug.

TCR beta VDJ and CDR3 profiles were obtained from a genomic DNA template. TCRdb used MiXCR to reprocess the reads, holding one entry per CDR3 protein. The sample has roughly 280,000 distinct CDR3 sequences; approximately 58% are singletons. This clonotype was picked up many times. CD8+CD57+ cell expansion, shown by flow cytometry, had occurred in the patients selected for sequencing. The receptor was isolated from a human donor with aplastic anemia. Material for sequencing was sorted CD4+, CD8+, or CD8+CD57+ T cells (not recorded which) from PBMCs.

In DNA form, the CDR3 reads TGCGCCAGCAGCCCGGGACAGAGCAATAACTACGAGCAGTACTTC. Protein: CASSPGQSNNYEQYF. V gene TRBV5-1 combines with J gene TRBJ2-7, with 7 bases identical to TRBD1. CDR1 is SGHRS, CDR2 YFSETQ, per germline. The J segment lost 3 bases and the V segment lost 4 bases, leaving 10 bases of the junction unmatched. This CDR3 contains 15 residues.